Listed below are T cell receptor beta chains from one sample, sequenced in a study of CD8 T cells in Susac syndrome. Each CDR3 protein is one row after TCRdb ran MiXCR on the immunoSEQ multiplex PCR reads. The data contain over 120,000 distinct CDR3 sequences, approximately 94% of them singletons. Sequencing was done on a sample of CD4+ T cells from PBMCs. These receptors all stem from a human donor in good health. The CDR3 runs from the conserved cysteine through the conserved F or W.

TRBJ2-7	TRBV29-1	CSARHRDRGGYEQYF
TRBJ1-1	TRBV9	CASSVRGTLNTEAFF
TRBJ1-1	TRBV29-1	CSVSDGYTEAFF
TRBJ2-7	TRBV18	CASSPRTGEDEQYF
TRBJ2-2	TRBV12-3/TRBV12-4	CASSAGGSGVTGELFF
TRBJ1-5	TRBV4-2	CASSQGGASNQPQHF
TRBJ2-1	TRBV20-1	CSARGLLGTSGAYNEQFF
TRBJ1-1	TRBV27	CASSIDRGRNTEAFF
TRBJ2-1	TRBV10-3	CAIKSGTSYNEQFF
TRBJ2-7	TRBV29-1	CSVRGTGEMWQYF
TRBJ2-1	TRBV9	CASSVGLLVNNEQFF
TRBJ2-1	TRBV7-2	CASSLGGSGVSSYNEQFF
TRBJ1-2	TRBV27	CASGRTGGPIGYTF
TRBJ2-7	TRBV20-1	CSAREGTGSGEQYF
TRBJ1-1	TRBV14	CASSQQQARTEAFF
TRBJ2-5	TRBV5-6	CASSLGSRAQETQYF
TRBJ1-1	TRBV5-4	CASSRDRGSNTEAFF
TRBJ2-7	TRBV27	CASSGLRDRGLSYEQYF
TRBJ2-7	TRBV5-4	CASSFHDSYEQYF
TRBJ2-3	TRBV20-1	CRPPDTQYF
TRBJ2-7	TRBV9	CASSVASSGTKPYEQYF
TRBJ2-3	TRBV20-1	CSARAGRGTDTQYF
TRBJ2-3	TRBV29-1	CSVDRSMMNTDTQYF
TRBJ2-7	TRBV9	CASSVESGRSYEQYF
TRBJ2-3	TRBV14	CASSQGRPDTQYF
TRBJ1-1	TRBV5-1	CASSFSAGNTEAFF
TRBJ1-2	TRBV11-2	CASSFQGAYYGYTF
TRBJ1-2	TRBV20-1	CSARSRPNYGYTF
TRBJ1-1	TRBV25-1	CASSEYGQGRTEAFF
TRBJ2-5	TRBV5-1	CASSLAGPGETQYF
TRBJ2-3	TRBV9	CASSVVAGGVADTQYF